Listed below are T cell receptor beta chains from one sample, sequenced in a study of CD8 T cells in ankylosing spondylitis. A single record per CDR3 protein comes from TCRdb applying MiXCR to the 5' RACE reads. The repertoire holds 670,000 or so distinct CDR3 sequences, with around 20% as singletons. The sequenced sample consisted of blood, either unsorted or a sorted T cell fraction (not recorded which). These receptors all stem from a male donor with ankylosing spondylitis. The CDR3 runs from the conserved cysteine through the conserved F or W. Some rows have no size entry. The others give once, few or many, or a class for an expanded clone.

TRBV7-6	TRBJ2-7	.	CASSRRTDSYEQYF
TRBV2	TRBJ2-1	few	CASSGQGGTYNEQFF
TRBV4-3	TRBJ2-1	few	CASSQERLGYNEQFF
TRBV10-3	TRBJ2-5	few	CAISDHGGRETQYF
TRBV20-1	TRBJ2-1	many	CSASGGTQGYNEQFF
TRBV19	TRBJ2-7	.	CASRGRGAYEQYF
TRBV28	TRBJ2-2	few	CASGGRIDTGELFF
TRBV11-1	TRBJ2-3	many	CASSLLAGGGTDTQYF
TRBV20-1	TRBJ2-3	.	CSALGGQGIRTQYF
TRBV12-3/TRBV12-4	TRBJ1-5	.	CASSLRQGSQPQHF
TRBV7-2	TRBJ1-1	few	CASSPEGGLGNTEAFF
TRBV4-3	TRBJ1-4	.	CASSQDPGPTNEKLFF
TRBV12-3/TRBV12-4	TRBJ2-4	few	CASSFGVGNIQYF
TRBV6-5	TRBJ2-7	.	CASSYSGARLSYEQYF
TRBV19	TRBJ2-5	.	CASSMRVQETQYF
TRBV13	TRBJ2-5	.	CASSLGPQTQETQYF
TRBV18	TRBJ2-1	.	CASSPLGGLVRDEQFF
TRBV10-3	TRBJ2-7	many	CASNTGQGAWEQYF
TRBV18	TRBJ2-7	few	CASSPATVAYEQYF
TRBV9	TRBJ2-1	few	CASGRELSNEQFF
TRBV13	TRBJ1-3	few	CASSVIPLEDTIYF
TRBV5-5	TRBJ1-5	few	CASSSGTGWSNQPQHF
TRBV5-1	TRBJ1-1	few	CASRRDRGPTEAFF
TRBV4-1	TRBJ2-7	.	CASSQKDGPGQGYEQYF
TRBV2	TRBJ2-5	.	CASSRQGASKETQYF
TRBV5-6	TRBJ1-5	.	CASSLQAGDQPQHF
TRBV6-2/TRBV6-3	TRBJ2-1	.	CASSYGTRRTNYNEQFF
TRBV12-3/TRBV12-4	TRBJ2-7	many	CASSPTGDEQYF
TRBV10-3	TRBJ2-3	.	CAISPGTGGDTQYF
TRBV9	TRBJ2-2	few	CASSVVSGTGELFF
TRBV4-2	TRBJ1-5	.	CASSQDIGARSLNQPQHF
TRBV4-2	TRBJ1-4	.	CASSRSQGAGEKLFF
TRBV7-9	TRBJ1-4	few	CASSPGQGEGEKLFF
TRBV20-1	TRBJ2-7	.	CSARTGLAGRSYEQYF
TRBV20-1	TRBJ2-5	.	CSARDRGARETQYF
TRBV28	TRBJ2-1	.	CASIPGQGPSSSYNEQFF
TRBV20-1	TRBJ1-1	few	CSASWGVIINTEAFF
TRBV6-1	TRBJ2-2	.	CASKGRTGFPGELFF
TRBV20-1	TRBJ2-7	few	CSASSDLPDISYEQYF
TRBV29-1	TRBJ2-1	few	CSGSSGDNEQFF
TRBV4-2	TRBJ1-1	.	CASSQEGGEVGTEAFF
TRBV29-1	TRBJ2-2	.	CSVEITERRTGELFF
TRBV20-1	TRBJ1-4	.	CSAQRGEGEKLFF
TRBV6-5	TRBJ1-1	.	CASSYSIRQGGNTEAFF
TRBV10-3	TRBJ2-1	few	CAISTGTDPYNEQIF
TRBV12-3/TRBV12-4	TRBJ1-6	.	CASSLTVEGSPLHF
TRBV4-1	TRBJ2-3	few	CASSPRDIGTDTQYF
TRBV5-1	TRBJ1-1	.	CASSLDGGWTEAFF